The 6 T cell receptor beta chains below were found in one sample sequenced in a study of blood T cell repertoires in COVID-19. The assay was immunoSEQ multiplex PCR, and TCRdb's table has in-frame clones only and misses some. The sample has about 310,000 clones, roughly 90% seen once. Material for sequencing was PBMCs or T cells enriched from blood (not recorded which). The receptors here all came from a woman aged 25-40 years who had recovered from COVID-19.

The sample holds one count of this clone. This chain uses TRBV30 with TRBJ2-5; TRBD2 matches 15 bases. Germline V gene lookup returns CDR1 GTSNPN and CDR2 SVGIG (reference sequence). The CDR3 runs 12 residues. Trimming at V came to 5 bases and at J to 13 bases, leaving 5 bases not matched to a gene. CDR3 DNA sequence: TGTGCCTGGGGACTAGCGGGAGGGCCCGGGTACTTC. It encodes CAWGLAGGPGYF.

V gene TRBV15 combines with J gene TRBJ1-5, with TRBD1 as a possible D gene (6 bases). Germline CDR1 LNHNV, CDR2 YYDKDF (reference sequence). V was pared by 0 bases and J by 7 bases, with 13 bases between. The CDR3 is 15 amino acids. CDR3 sequence (DNA): TGTGCCACCAGCAGAGATAAGGGCAGGGGACAGCCCCAGCATTTT. This codes for CATSRDKGRGQPQHF.

This clone was found a few times. The V gene is TRBV7-9, the J gene TRBJ2-7; 7 bases align to TRBD2. V shed 5 bases and J 0 bases; nucleotides not matched to a gene: 7. The CDR3 contains 15 residues. Germline V gene sequence: CDR1 SEHNR, CDR2 FQNEAQ (reference sequence). CDR3: CASSHRRESSYEQYF. The CDR3 DNA reads TGTGCCAGCAGCCATAGGCGGGAGAGCTCCTACGAGCAGTACTTC.

About this clone itself: A read error may produce the germline difference seen at one junction end. The CDR3 DNA is TGTGCCAGCAGCTACTCCCTTGGGGGCGGCACTGAAGCTTTCTTT. This translates into CASSYSLGGGTEAFF. The rearrangement links TRBV6-5 to TRBJ1-1; D possibly corresponds to TRBD1 (6 bases). There are 15 residues in the CDR3. Germline CDR1 is MNHEY and CDR2 is SVGAGI.

This chain links TRBV4-3 with TRBJ1-1; 9 positions agree with TRBD1. Germline CDR1 reads LGHNA; CDR2 reads YSLEER. The CDR3 has 16 amino acids. The trim removed 6 bases at V and 1 base at J, leaving 9 bases unmatched. Written as DNA, the CDR3 is TGCGCCAGCAGGGCAGGGACAGGGCTAGAGAACACTGAAGCTTTCTTT. It yields the protein CASRAGTGLENTEAFF.

The chain has TRBV2 and TRBJ2-1; no clear D gene. The CDR3 loop spans 13 amino acids. Germline CDR1 SNHLY, CDR2 FYNNEI. Trimming pared 4 bases from V and 9 bases from J, leaving 13 bases between. The chain's CDR3 is CASSVEQQAEQFF. For the CDR3, the DNA is TGTGCCAGCAGTGTCGAGCAGCAGGCTGAGCAGTTCTTC. The whole variable domain, filled in from reference TRBV2 and TRBJ2-1, reads EPEVTQTPSHQVTQMGQEVILRCVPISNHLYFYWYRQILGQKVEFLVSFYNNEISEKSEIFDDQFSVERPDGSNFTLKIRSTKLEDSAMYFCASSVEQQAEQFFGPGTRLTVL.